This T cell receptor beta chain is drawn from a study of response to subunit inactivated influenza vaccine. Whole-study results and caveats: It was suggested by the authors that few new T cells are recruited by each seasonal influenza vaccination.

Each CDR3 protein is one row after TCRdb ran MiXCR on the RT-PCR reads. Of 500,000 or so distinct CDR3 sequences in the sample, 16% were seen once. This clonotype was seen a handful of times. No antigen is known for it. Germline trimming cut 4 bases from V and 4 bases from J; bases unmatched to any gene: 8. The CDR3 is 16 amino acids. Germline lookup yields CDR1 ENHRY and CDR2 SYGVKD. This rearrangement joins TRBV10-3 to TRBJ2-1, with 9 bases aligning to TRBD1. The origin of this receptor is a man in his fifties or sixties who received an inactivated influenza vaccine. The sequences come from CD4+ T cells sorted from PBMCs, collected less than 30 months after vaccination. The CDR3 nucleotides are TGTGCCATCAGTGGGCCCCGGGACAGGGAATACAATGAGCAGTTCTTC. It specifies CAISGPRDREYNEQFF.